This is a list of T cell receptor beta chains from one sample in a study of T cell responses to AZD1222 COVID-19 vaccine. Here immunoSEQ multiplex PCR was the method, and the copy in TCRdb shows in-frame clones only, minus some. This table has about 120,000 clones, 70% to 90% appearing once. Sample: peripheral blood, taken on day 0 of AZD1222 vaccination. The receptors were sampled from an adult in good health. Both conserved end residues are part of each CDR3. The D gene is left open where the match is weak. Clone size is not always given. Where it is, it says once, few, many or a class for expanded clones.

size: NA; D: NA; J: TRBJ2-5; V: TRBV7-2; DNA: TGTGCCAGCAGCCCGACTAGTGTTTATTCTAGGGGGCAAGAGACCCAGTACTTC; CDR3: CASSPTSVYSRGQETQYF
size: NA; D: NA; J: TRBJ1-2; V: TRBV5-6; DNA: TGTGCCAGCAGTAAACCCAACTCAATGACGGCCTATGGCTACACCTTC; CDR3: CASSKPNSMTAYGYTF
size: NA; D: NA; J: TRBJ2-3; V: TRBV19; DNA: TGTGCCAGTAGTCATAGGAGGGGAGGCACAGATACGCAGTATTTT; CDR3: CASSHRRGGTDTQYF
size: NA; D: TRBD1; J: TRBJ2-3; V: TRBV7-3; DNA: TGTGCCAGCAGCCGGGGACAGCCACGCGGGGATACGCAGTATTTT; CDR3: CASSRGQPRGDTQYF
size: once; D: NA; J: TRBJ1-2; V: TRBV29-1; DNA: TGCAGCGTTGTCCCCAGGGGAGGTTCTAGCTATGGCTACACCTTC; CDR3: CSVVPRGGSSYGYTF
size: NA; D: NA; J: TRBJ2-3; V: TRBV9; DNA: TGTGCCAGCAGCGTAGCTGCCCCAGATACGCAGTATTTT; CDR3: CASSVAAPDTQYF
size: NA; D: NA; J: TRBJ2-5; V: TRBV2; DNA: TGTGCCAGCAGTCTAGAGGCCAGGTGGCGAGAGACCCAGTACTTC; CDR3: CASSLEARWRETQYF
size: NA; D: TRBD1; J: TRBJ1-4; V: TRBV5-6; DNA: TGTGCCAGCAGCGAACAGGGGGCAACTAATGAAAAACTGTTTTTT; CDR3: CASSEQGATNEKLFF
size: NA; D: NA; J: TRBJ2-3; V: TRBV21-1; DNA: TGTGCCAGCAGCAAAAGGGGACAGGGGGGGAGCACAGATACGCAGTATTTT; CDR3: CASSKRGQGGSTDTQYF
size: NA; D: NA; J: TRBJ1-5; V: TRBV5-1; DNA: TGCGCCAGCAGCTTGGGTACTGTGTCTAGCAATCAGCCCCAGCATTTT; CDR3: CASSLGTVSSNQPQHF
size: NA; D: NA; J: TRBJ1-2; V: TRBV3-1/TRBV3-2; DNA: TGTGCCAGCAGCCGACAGCCCAACTATGGCTACACCTTC; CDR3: CASSRQPNYGYTF
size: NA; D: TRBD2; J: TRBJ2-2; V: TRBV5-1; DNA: TGCGCCAGCAGCCTAGGGACTAGCTACACCGGGGAGCTGTTTTTT; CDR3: CASSLGTSYTGELFF
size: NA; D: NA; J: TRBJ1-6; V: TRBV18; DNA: TGTGCCAGCTCACGAGACCGGGACCCCGCGTCGCCCCTCCACTTT; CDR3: CASSRDRDPASPLHF
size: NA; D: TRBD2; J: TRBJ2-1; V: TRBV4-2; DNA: TGTGCCAGCAGCCAAACTAGCGGGAGGAGAATTGAGCAGTTCTTC; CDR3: CASSQTSGRRIEQFF
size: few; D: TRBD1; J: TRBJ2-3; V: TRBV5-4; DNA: TGTGCCAGCAGCTTGGACAGGGGCGTCACAGATACGCAGTATTTT; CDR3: CASSLDRGVTDTQYF
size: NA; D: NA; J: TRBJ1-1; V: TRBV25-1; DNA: TGTGCCAGCAGTGAATGGTCTTCGAGGTACACTGAAGCTTTCTTT; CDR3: CASSEWSSRYTEAFF
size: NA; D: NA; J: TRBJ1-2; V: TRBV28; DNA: TGTGCCGCCCGGCGGGGCGGGGACTACTATGGCTACACCTTC; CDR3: CAARRGGDYYGYTF
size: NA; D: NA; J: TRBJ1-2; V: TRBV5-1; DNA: TGCGCCAGCAGCTTGCATAACTATGGCTACACCTTC; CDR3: CASSLHNYGYTF
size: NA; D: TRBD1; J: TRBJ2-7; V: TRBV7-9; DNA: TGTGCCAGCAGCACAAAACCGGGACAGGGAACCTACGAGCAGTACTTC; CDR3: CASSTKPGQGTYEQYF
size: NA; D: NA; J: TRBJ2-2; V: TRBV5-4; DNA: TGTGCCAGCAGCTTGGCCACGTCCGCCTGGGGCACCGGGGAGCTGTTTTTT; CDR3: CASSLATSAWGTGELFF
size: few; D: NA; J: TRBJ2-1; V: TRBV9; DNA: TGTGCCAGCAGCGTGAGACTTGACTACAATGAGCAGTTCTTC; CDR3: CASSVRLDYNEQFF